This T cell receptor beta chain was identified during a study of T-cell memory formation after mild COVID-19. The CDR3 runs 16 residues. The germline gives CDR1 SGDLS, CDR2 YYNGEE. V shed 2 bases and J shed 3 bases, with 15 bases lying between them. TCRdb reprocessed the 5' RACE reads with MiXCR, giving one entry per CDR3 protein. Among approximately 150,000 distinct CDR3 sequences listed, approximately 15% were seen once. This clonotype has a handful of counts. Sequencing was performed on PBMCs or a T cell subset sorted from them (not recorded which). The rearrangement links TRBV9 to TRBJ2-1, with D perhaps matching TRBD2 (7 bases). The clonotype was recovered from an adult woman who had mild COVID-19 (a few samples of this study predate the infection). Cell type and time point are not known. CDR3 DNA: TGTGCCAGCAGCGTTAGGGGGGGGCAAGTCTACAATGAGCAGTTCTTC. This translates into CASSVRGGQVYNEQFF.